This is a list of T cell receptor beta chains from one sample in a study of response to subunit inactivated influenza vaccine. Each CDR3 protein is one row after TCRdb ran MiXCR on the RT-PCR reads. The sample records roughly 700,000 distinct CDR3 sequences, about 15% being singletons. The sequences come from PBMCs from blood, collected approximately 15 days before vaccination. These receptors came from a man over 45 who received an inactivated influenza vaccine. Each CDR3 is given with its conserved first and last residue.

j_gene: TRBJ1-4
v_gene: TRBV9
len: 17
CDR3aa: CASSVGSLAGTNEKLFF

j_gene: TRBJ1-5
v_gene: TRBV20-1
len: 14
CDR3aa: CSARDRQVNQPQHF

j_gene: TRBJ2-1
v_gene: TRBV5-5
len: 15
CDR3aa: CASNLDSRPYNEQFF

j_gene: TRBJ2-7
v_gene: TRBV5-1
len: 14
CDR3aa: CASIPGTGSYEQYF

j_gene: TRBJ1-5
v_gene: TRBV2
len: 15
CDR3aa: CASSESGTPGQPQHF

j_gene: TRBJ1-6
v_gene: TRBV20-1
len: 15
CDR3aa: CSARTTTGYNSPLHF

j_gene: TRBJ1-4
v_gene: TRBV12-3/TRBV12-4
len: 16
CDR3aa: CASSLANLATNEKLFF

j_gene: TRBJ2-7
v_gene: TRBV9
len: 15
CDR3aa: CASSPEGTGNHEQYF

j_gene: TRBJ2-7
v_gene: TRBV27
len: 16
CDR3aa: CASSIQLGTGAYEQYF

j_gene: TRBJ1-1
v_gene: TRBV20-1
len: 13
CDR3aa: CSARGGVNTEAFF

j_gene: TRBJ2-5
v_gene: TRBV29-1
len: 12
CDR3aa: CSVTRGVETQYF

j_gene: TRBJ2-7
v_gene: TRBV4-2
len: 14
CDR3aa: CASSQDRSLPEQYF

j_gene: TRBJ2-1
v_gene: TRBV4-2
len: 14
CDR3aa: CASSQGGDYNEQFF

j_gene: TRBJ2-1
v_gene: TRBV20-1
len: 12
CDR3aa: CSPIRSYNEQFF

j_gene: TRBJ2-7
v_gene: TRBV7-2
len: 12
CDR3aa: CASSAGQFEQYF

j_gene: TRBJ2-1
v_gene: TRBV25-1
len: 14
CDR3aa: CASSELGLNNEQFF

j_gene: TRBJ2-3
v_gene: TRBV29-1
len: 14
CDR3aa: CSVVDRGVTDTQYF

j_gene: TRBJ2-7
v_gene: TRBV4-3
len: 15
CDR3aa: CASSQVWDGSYEQYF

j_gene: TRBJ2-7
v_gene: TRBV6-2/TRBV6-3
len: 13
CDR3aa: CASSSGIRYEQYF

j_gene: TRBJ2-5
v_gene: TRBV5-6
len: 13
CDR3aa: CASSSDYQETQYF

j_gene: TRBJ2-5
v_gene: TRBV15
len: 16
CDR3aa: CATSRGVGQRGETQYF

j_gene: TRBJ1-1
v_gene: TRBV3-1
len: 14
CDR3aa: CASSQVGAGTEAFF

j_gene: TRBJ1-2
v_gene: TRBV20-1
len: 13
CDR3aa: CSARDPLNYGYTF

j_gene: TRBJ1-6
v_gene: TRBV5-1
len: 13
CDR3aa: CASRARVESPLHF

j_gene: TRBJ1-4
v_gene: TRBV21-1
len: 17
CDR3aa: CASSWCEGGYANEKLFF

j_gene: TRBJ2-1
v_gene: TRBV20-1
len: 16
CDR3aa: CSARDNLSGGWNEQFF

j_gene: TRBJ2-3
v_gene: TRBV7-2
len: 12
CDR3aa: CASSVRTDTQYF

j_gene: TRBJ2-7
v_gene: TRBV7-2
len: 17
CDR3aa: CASSLATLRDGSYEQYF

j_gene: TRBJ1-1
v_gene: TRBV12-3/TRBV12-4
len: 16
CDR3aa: CASSFGKGNLHTEAFF

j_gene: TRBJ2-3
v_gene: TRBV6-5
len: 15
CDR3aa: CASSSRTSNTDTQYF

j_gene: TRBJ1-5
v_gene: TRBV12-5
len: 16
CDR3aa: CASGTRPHYSNQPQHF

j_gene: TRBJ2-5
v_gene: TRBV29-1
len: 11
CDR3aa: CSVPRQETQYF

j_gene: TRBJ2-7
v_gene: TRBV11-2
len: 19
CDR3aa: CASSSDGTSGSRWGYEQYF

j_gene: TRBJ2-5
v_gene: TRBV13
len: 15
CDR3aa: CASTIKTGGGETQYF

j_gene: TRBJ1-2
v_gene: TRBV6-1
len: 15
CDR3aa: CASRVGTDLGHGYTF

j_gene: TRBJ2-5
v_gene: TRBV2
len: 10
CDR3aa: CARGGETQYF

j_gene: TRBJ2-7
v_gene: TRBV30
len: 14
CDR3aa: CAWRRRGSSYEQYF

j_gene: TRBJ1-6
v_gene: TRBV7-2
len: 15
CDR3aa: CASSSLTRPNSPLHF

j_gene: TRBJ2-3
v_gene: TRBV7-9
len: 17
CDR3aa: CASSFLLAGVSTDTQYF

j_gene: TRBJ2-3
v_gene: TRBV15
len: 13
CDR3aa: CATSREVGDTQYF

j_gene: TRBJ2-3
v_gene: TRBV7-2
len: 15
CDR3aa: CASSLVWRSTDTQYF

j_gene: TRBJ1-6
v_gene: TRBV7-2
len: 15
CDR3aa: CASSSSGQAVSPLHF

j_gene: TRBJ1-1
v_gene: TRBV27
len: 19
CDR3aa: CASSPIWGRGQRWNTEAFF

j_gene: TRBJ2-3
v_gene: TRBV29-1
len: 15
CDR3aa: CSAQLGSIYTDTQYF

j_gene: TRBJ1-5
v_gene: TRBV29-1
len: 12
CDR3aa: CSVADFNQPQHF

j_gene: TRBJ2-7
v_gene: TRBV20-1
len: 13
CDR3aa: CSAGTDGSYEQYF

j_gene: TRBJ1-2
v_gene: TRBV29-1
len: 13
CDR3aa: CIGGSPGDYGYTF

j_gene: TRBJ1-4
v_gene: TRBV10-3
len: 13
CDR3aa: CAISDGVGEKLFF

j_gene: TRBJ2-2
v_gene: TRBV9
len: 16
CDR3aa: CASSALLAGGTGELFF

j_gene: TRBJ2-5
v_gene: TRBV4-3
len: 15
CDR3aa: CASSQGQGARETQYF

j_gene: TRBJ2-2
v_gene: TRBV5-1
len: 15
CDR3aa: CASSLGQRRTGELFF

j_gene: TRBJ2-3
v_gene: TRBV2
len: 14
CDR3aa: CASKDRNPSDTQYF

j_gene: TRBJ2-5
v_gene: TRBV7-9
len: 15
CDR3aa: CASSLRDRAQETQYF

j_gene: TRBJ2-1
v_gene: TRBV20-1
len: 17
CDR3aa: CCARDIEGTSGINEQFF

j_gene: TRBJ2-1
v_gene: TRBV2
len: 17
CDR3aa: CASSEVAGAISYNEQFF